This TCR beta chain came from a study of blood T cell repertoires in COVID-19. At the level of the study: Sites across the United States, Italy and Spain contributed samples from acute and convalescent COVID-19. Sample material is recorded as cDNA or gDNA derived from T cells, B-cell-depleted T cells, or PBMCs.

Trimming pared 5 bases from V and 4 bases from J, leaving 9 bases between. This CDR3 has 13 amino acids. In germline, CDR1 is SEHNR, CDR2 FQNEAQ (reference sequence). Per the original methods: The assay estimated nucleated cells by amplifying reference gene primers. Clones were read by immunoSEQ multiplex PCR, and TCRdb kept only the in-frame ones, dropping some. Clone size and the V and J calls come from that table; the DNA yielded D and trimming. The table lists 200,000 to 250,000 clones, under 90% of them singletons, with about 10% in the top ten. The origin of this receptor is a woman of 80 years or more with COVID-19, enrolled during active disease. The chain joins TRBV7-9 to TRBJ1-5; D possibly corresponds to TRBD1 (6 bases). The sequenced material came from peripheral blood. CDR3 nucleotide sequence: TGTGCCAGCAGCGGAACAGGGAATCAGCCCCAGCATTTT. This encodes CASSGTGNQPQHF.